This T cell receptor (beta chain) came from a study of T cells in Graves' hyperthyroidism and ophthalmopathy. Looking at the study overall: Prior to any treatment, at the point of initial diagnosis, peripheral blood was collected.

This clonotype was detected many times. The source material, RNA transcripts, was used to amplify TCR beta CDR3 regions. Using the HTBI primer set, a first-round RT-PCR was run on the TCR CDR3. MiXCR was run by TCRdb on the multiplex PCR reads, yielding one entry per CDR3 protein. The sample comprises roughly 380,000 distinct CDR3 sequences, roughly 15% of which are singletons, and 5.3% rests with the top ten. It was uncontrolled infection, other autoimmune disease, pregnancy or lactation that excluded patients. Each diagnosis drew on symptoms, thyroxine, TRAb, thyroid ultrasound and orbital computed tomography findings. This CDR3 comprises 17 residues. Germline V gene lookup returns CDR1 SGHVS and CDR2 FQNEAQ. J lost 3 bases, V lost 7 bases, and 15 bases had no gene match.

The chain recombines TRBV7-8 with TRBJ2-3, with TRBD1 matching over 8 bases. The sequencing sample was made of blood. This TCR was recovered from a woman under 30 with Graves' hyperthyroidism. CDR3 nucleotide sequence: TGTGCCAGCACCACCGGGGCTCAGGGGGCTTGGACAGATACGCAGTATTTT. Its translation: CASTTGAQGAWTDTQYF.